The 20 T cell receptor beta chains reported below all come from one sample, sequenced in a study of T cells in Graves' hyperthyroidism and ophthalmopathy. The CDR3 regions of TCR beta were amplified from RNA transcripts. With the HTBI primer set, the TCR CDR3 went through a first round of RT-PCR. TCRdb analysed the multiplex PCR reads with MiXCR anew, one entry per CDR3 protein. The table records about 590,000 distinct CDR3 sequences, 14% of them present only once. What was sequenced was blood. The receptors come from a young woman with Graves' ophthalmopathy.

The gene calls are TRBV12-3 or TRBV12-4 and TRBJ2-7; TRBD1 is a possible D gene (7 bases). The V gene lost 6 bases and the J gene lost 4 bases, with 19 bases spanning the gap. The CDR3 covers 15 residues. This chain's CDR3 is CASSPSGSGGYEQYF. DNA for the CDR3: TGTGCCAGCAGCCCGTCAGGGTCAGGGGGGTACGAGCAGTACTTC.

This clonotype came up a few times. The chain carries TRBV19 and TRBJ2-1; 9 bases are shared with TRBD1. CDR1 LNHDA and CDR2 SQIVND come from the germline V gene (reference sequence). Germline trimming cut 9 bases from V and 4 bases from J; bases unmatched to any gene: 10. This CDR3 comprises 15 residues. The CDR3 sequence is CARILQGASYNEQFF. CDR3 sequence (DNA): TGTGCCAGAATCCTACAGGGGGCTTCTTACAATGAGCAGTTCTTC.

Turning to this clonotype: Germline is not matched at one junction end, which may reflect a read error. In nucleotides, the CDR3 is TGTGCTAGCAGCGCCAGTTCCGGGCCCCCCTACGAGCAGTACTTC. It specifies CASSASSGPPYEQYF. The chain has TRBV7-7 and TRBJ2-7, with unresolved D. Germline assignment: CDR1 SSHAT and CDR2 FNYEAQ (reference sequence). The length of the CDR3 is 15 residues.

The chain uses TRBV5-6 and TRBJ1-1; D may be TRBD1 (5 bases). The CDR3 is 14 residues long. Trimming took off 4 bases at V and 5 bases at J, with 15 bases between the two ends. Germline V gene data show CDR1 as SGHDT and CDR2 as YYEEEE. The CDR3 DNA is TGTGCCAGCAGCGTTGCTCCGGGGCGTACTGAAGCTTTCTTT. Amino acid sequence: CASSVAPGRTEAFF. Using reference TRBV5-6 and TRBJ1-1 for the parts outside the CDR3, the full variable domain is DAGVTQSPTHLIKTRGQQVTLRCSPKSGHDTVSWYQQALGQGPQFIFQYYEEEERQRGNFPDRFSGHQFPNYSSELNVNALLLGDSALYLCASSVAPGRTEAFFGQGTRLTVV.

The chain has TRBV13 and TRBJ2-1, with 10 bases fitting TRBD2. The V gene's germline CDR1 is PRHDT and CDR2 FYEKMQ (reference sequence). The CDR3 spans 15 residues. With 5 bases clipped from V and 8 bases from J, the junction kept 9 bases outside the gene matches. The CDR3 DNA follows: TGTGCCAGCAGCCCCGAGCTAGCGGGAGTAGATGAGCAGTTCTTC. It is translated as CASSPELAGVDEQFF.

Many counts were recorded for this clonotype. The chain has TRBV12-3 or TRBV12-4 and TRBJ2-3; 8 nucleotides line up with TRBD2. The CDR3 runs to 16 residues. Trimming cost V 3 bases and J 5 bases; bases outside gene matches: 10. The CDR3 spells CASSFRSGGPGDTQYF. The CDR3 bases are TGTGCCAGCAGTTTTCGGTCGGGAGGGCCTGGAGATACGCAGTATTTT.

This clonotype was seen ten or more times. J is TRBJ2-2 and V is TRBV28; TRBD1 matches 9 bases. Germline V CDR1 and CDR2: MDHEN, SYDVKM. This CDR3 has 16 amino acids. V shed 8 bases, J shed 4 bases, and the junction held 11 bases outside the gene matches. The CDR3 loop reads CASLTGGLVITGELFF. DNA of the CDR3: TGTGCCAGCCTAACAGGGGGCCTCGTGATCACCGGGGAGCTGTTTTTT.

This chain joins TRBV24-1 and TRBJ2-5; D is ambiguous. CDR1 is KGHDR, CDR2 SFDVKD, per germline. Trimming cost V 3 bases and J 2 bases, with 15 bases left between them. The CDR3 is made up of 16 amino acids. The CDR3 nucleotides are TGTGCCACCAGTGATGGGGTGGGGAACCTACAAGAGACCCAGTACTTC. Translation: CATSDGVGNLQETQYF.

This clonotype was recorded a few times. The gene calls are TRBV3-1 and TRBJ2-3; no firm D call. V shed 4 bases and J shed 5 bases, with 13 bases lying between them. The CDR3 spans 14 residues. Germline lookup yields CDR1 LGHDT and CDR2 YNNKEL (reference sequence). The CDR3 DNA follows: TGTGCCAGCAGCCCAGAGTCTTCGGGAGATACGCAGTATTTT. Translated, it gives CASSPESSGDTQYF.

This clonotype was detected ten times or more. V is TRBV10-2 and J is TRBJ2-4; TRBD1 matches at 8 bases. Trimming took 6 bases from V and 7 from J; bases not matched to a gene: 8. The CDR3 consists of 14 residues. From germline, CDR1 is WSHSY and CDR2 SAAADI. The CDR3 region has the DNA TGCGCCAGCAGCGGACAGGGAGTGGGGAACATTCAGTACTTC. It codes for CASSGQGVGNIQYF.

The chain is built from TRBV24-1 and TRBJ2-1; 7 bases map to TRBD1. Germline V gene lookup returns CDR1 KGHDR and CDR2 SFDVKD. Germline trimming cut 4 bases from V and 5 bases from J; bases unmatched to any gene: 10. The CDR3 has 16 residues. DNA of the CDR3: TGTGCCACCAGTGACACCCCCGGGACAGCCAACAATGAGCAGTTCTTC. Translated, it gives CATSDTPGTANNEQFF.

This clonotype was observed at least ten times. The CDR3 spells CASSPRLAGRAETQYF. The CDR3 coding sequence is TGTGCCAGCAGCCCCAGACTAGCGGGCCGCGCGGAGACCCAGTACTTC. V and J are TRBV3-1 and TRBJ2-5; 10 positions match TRBD2. The V segment lost 4 bases and the J segment 5 bases; nucleotides outside the gene matches: 10. Germline V gives CDR1 LGHDT, CDR2 YNNKEL (reference sequence). The CDR3 contains 16 residues.

This clonotype was counted between two and nine times. V usage is TRBV30 and J usage is TRBJ2-3; 8 nucleotides match TRBD2. CDR3 size: 15 residues. The J segment lost 3 bases and the V segment lost 2 bases, leaving 7 bases of the junction unmatched. Germline-derived CDR1 and CDR2 are GTSNPN and SVGIG (reference sequence). The CDR3, as DNA: TGTGCCTGGAGTTATCTGCCTAGCGGGACAGATACGCAGTATTTT. Amino acid sequence: CAWSYLPSGTDTQYF.

This clonotype turned up a few times. The rearrangement uses TRBV24-1 and TRBJ1-2; possible D gene TRBD1, 5 bases. Germline lookup yields CDR1 KGHDR and CDR2 SFDVKD. Trimming took 0 bases from V and 7 from J, leaving 14 bases between them. This CDR3 comprises 15 residues. In DNA, the CDR3 is TGTGCCACCAGTGATTTGAGGGACGGCCCTTCTGGCTACACCTTC. It yields the protein CATSDLRDGPSGYTF.

There are a few counts of this clonotype. Possible read error: a much larger clone is one base away. The rearrangement links TRBV24-1 to TRBJ1-1, with TRBD1 matching over 11 bases. The germline V gene encodes CDR1 KGHDR and CDR2 SFDVKD. CDR3 length: 14 amino acids. CDR3 protein: CAGGTGGVNTEAFF. CDR3 bases: TGTGCGGGAGGGACAGGGGGAGTAAACACTGAAGCTTTCTTT.

The sample holds many counts of this clonotype. This chain connects TRBV7-9 to TRBJ2-5; possible D gene TRBD1, 6 bases. Germline values: CDR1 SEHNR, CDR2 FQNEAQ (reference sequence). The CDR3 runs 13 residues. The V end lost 4 bases, the J end lost 1 base, and 7 bases lay between the germline ends. The CDR3 nucleotides read TGTGCCAGCAGCTACAGGGCCCAAGAGACCCAGTACTTC. Residues: CASSYRAQETQYF. The entire variable domain, with the rest obtained from reference TRBV7-9 and TRBJ2-5, is as follows: DTGVSQNPRHKITKRGQNVTFRCDPISEHNRLYWYRQTLGQGPEFLTYFQNEAQLEKSRLLSDRFSAERPKGSFSTLEIQRTEQGDSAMYLCASSYRAQETQYFGPGTRLLVL.

This clonotype showed up just a few times. The chain employs TRBV24-1 and TRBJ1-2, with D perhaps matching TRBD1 (6 bases). The CDR3 contains 15 residues. Trimming shortened V by 2 bases and J by 6 bases, and 15 bases separated the two germline ends. Germline V CDR1 and CDR2: KGHDR, SFDVKD. The CDR3 nucleotides read TGTGCCACCAGTGATTCGAACCGGGACACCGATGGCTACACCTTC. It yields the protein CATSDSNRDTDGYTF.

Turning to this clonotype: A much larger clone differs from this one at a single base, so this may be a read error. The chain combines TRBV29-1 with TRBJ2-2; D is possibly TRBD1 (7 bases). The CDR3 contains 14 residues. Germline CDR1 and CDR2: SQVTM and ANQGSEA. The CDR3 bases are TGCAGCGTGGCGACAGGGTCGGGCACCGGGGGGCTGTTTTTT. This sequence encodes CSVATGSGTGGLFF.

This clonotype was observed at least ten times. CDR3 sequence reads: CSAGQEQFF. Written as DNA, the CDR3 is TGCAGTGCCGGACAGGAGCAGTTCTTC. The chain links TRBV20-1 to TRBJ2-1; weak D call: TRBD1 (6 bases). V lost 6 bases and J 10 bases, leaving 7 bases between the germline ends. CDR3 length: 9 amino acids. Germline lookup yields CDR1 DFQATT and CDR2 SNEGSKA (reference sequence).

Worth noting for this clonotype: The junction departs from germline at one end; a sequencing error may be responsible. J is TRBJ1-5 and V is TRBV12-3 or TRBV12-4; 10 positions agree with TRBD1. The length of the CDR3 is 14 residues. Here the CDR3 DNA reads TGTGCCAGCAATCCGACAGGGGGCAATGAGCCCCAGCATTTT. Translating it yields CASNPTGGNEPQHF.